This T cell receptor (beta chain) emerged from a study of spatial heterogeneity in lung cancer. Study as a whole: Donation came from about 72 patients with untreated early-stage non-small cell lung cancer.

CDR3 length: 13 amino acids. The V and J ends lost 5 bases and 3 bases respectively, with 7 bases between them. Germline CDR1 and CDR2: LGHNA and YNFKEQ. This clonotype was seen repeatedly, ten times or more. As to time point: blood at routine non-recurrence follow-up after resection. No cells were sorted before sequencing. The whole RNA sequenced was extracted from tumor, nontumor lung or frozen PBMC. In the library, each TCR cDNA molecule bore its own unique molecular identifier. TCRdb itself ran the 5' RACE reads through MiXCR, one entry per CDR3 protein. The data show about 70,000 distinct CDR3 sequences, around 8.9% seen once.

This sequence joins TRBV4-2 and TRBJ2-2; D ambiguous. The sequence derives from a female donor with early-stage non-small cell lung cancer. The sample consisted of PBMCs, taken at follow-up. In DNA, the CDR3 is TGTGCCAGCAGCTCGCAGGACACCGGGGAGCTGTTTTTT. It encodes CASSSQDTGELFF.